The 24 T cell receptor beta chains in this list originate from one sample, sequenced in a study of T cells in Graves' hyperthyroidism and ophthalmopathy. The TCR beta CDR3 regions underwent amplification using RNA transcripts as the source. HTBI primers drove first-round RT-PCR of the TCR CDR3. TCRdb used MiXCR to reprocess the multiplex PCR reads, holding one entry per CDR3 protein. The profile shows under 550,000 distinct CDR3 sequences, approximately 20% of them singletons. Specimen: blood. Source of these receptors: a man aged 35 to 55 with Graves' ophthalmopathy.

This clonotype was seen only a few times. V gene TRBV6-1 combines with J gene TRBJ2-2; D might be TRBD2 (5 bases). CDR1 and CDR2 (germline): MNHNS, SASEGT. The CDR3 runs to 16 residues. V was cut by 3 bases and J by 2 bases, with 13 bases left in between. The chain's CDR3 is CASSDGPGYNTGELFF. In DNA form, the CDR3 reads TGTGCCAGCAGTGACGGTCCGGGGTACAACACCGGGGAGCTGTTTTTT.

This clonotype was counted only a few times. V gene TRBV7-9 combines with J gene TRBJ2-3, with no clear D. The CDR3 is 14 amino acids. V lost 5 bases and J lost 4, with 13 bases in between. CDR1 is SEHNR and CDR2 is FQNEAQ in the germline V gene (reference sequence). As DNA, the CDR3 is TGTGCCAGCAGCAGGGCGACCACAGCAGATACGCAGTATTTT. Its protein product is CASSRATTADTQYF.

The chain is built from TRBV14 and TRBJ1-5; 10 bases match TRBD1. The J segment lost 5 bases and the V segment lost 4 bases, leaving 23 bases of the junction unmatched. The CDR3 extends over 21 amino acids. Germline-derived CDR1 and CDR2 are SGHDN and FVKESK. The CDR3 sequence: CASSPETGGNPFALRDQPQHF. CDR3 sequence (DNA): TGTGCCAGCAGCCCAGAGACAGGGGGCAACCCTTTCGCCCTAAGAGATCAGCCCCAGCATTTT.

The rearrangement links TRBV13 to TRBJ2-7; maybe TRBD1 (6 bases). CDR1 is PRHDT, CDR2 FYEKMQ, per germline (reference sequence). The CDR3 sequence is 18 residues long. The V gene lost 5 bases and the J gene lost 0 bases, with 23 bases spanning the gap. In DNA, the CDR3 is TGTGCCAGCAGCCCGGCGACGGACAGCGTATCAAGCTCCTACGAGCAGTACTTC. Protein sequence: CASSPATDSVSSSYEQYF.

This clonotype was recorded once. The chain recombines TRBV7-6 with TRBJ1-4; 7 positions match TRBD1. The CDR3 covers 16 residues. V lost 6 bases and J lost 0; bases outside the gene matches: 7. CDR1 SGHVS and CDR2 FNYEAQ come from the germline V gene. The CDR3 bases are TGTGCCAGCAGTCCTAATACAGGGGCAACTAATGAAAAACTGTTTTTT. Amino acid sequence: CASSPNTGATNEKLFF.

J is TRBJ2-1 and V is TRBV3-1; tentative D call: TRBD2 (5 bases). The CDR3 is 13 amino acids. The V gene's germline CDR1 is LGHDT and CDR2 YNNKEL (reference sequence). Between the trimmed V and J ends, which lost 6 bases and 3 bases, there was a span of 9 bases. The CDR3 sequence is CASSPGFYNEQFF. DNA for the CDR3: TGTGCCAGCAGTCCGGGGTTCTACAATGAGCAGTTCTTC.

Ten or more counts support this clonotype. The V gene is TRBV3-1, the J gene TRBJ2-3; possibly TRBD2 for D (5 bases). The CDR3 consists of 14 residues. Trimming removed 4 bases from V and 6 bases from J, with 14 bases in between. Germline CDR1 reads LGHDT; CDR2 reads YNNKEL (reference sequence). The CDR3: CASSLWTGRDTQYF. CDR3 nucleotides: TGTGCCAGCAGCCTATGGACTGGCAGGGATACGCAGTATTTT.

The table lists this clonotype with many counts. The chain has TRBV14 and TRBJ2-1; D is undetermined. Per germline, CDR1 SGHDN and CDR2 FVKESK. This CDR3 contains 15 residues. Between the trimmed V and J ends, which lost 1 base and 7 bases, there was a span of 14 bases. CDR3 sequence (DNA): TGTGCCAGCAGCCAAGGGAAGGAGTTACGGAATGAGCAGTTCTTC. Translating it yields CASSQGKELRNEQFF.

This clonotype was counted at least ten times. V usage is TRBV6-1 and J usage is TRBJ2-7; 7 bases are shared with TRBD1. After removal of 5 bases from V and 7 bases from J, the junction contained 11 bases not matched to a gene. Germline CDR1 reads MNHNS; CDR2 reads SASEGT. The CDR3 consists of 14 residues. CDR3 amino acids: CASSPRGTVWEQYF. The CDR3 region has the DNA TGTGCCAGCAGTCCCCGAGGGACAGTCTGGGAGCAGTACTTC.

Only a few counts were recorded for this clonotype. The chain has TRBV6-2 or TRBV6-3 and TRBJ2-2; 7 nucleotides agree with TRBD2. Unmatched junction bases numbered 4, after V lost 6 bases and J lost 0 bases. CDR1 is MNHEY, CDR2 SVGEGT, per germline. The CDR3 runs 15 residues. The CDR3 loop reads CASRRGGSNTGELFF. CDR3 DNA sequence: TGTGCCAGCAGACGCGGGGGTTCGAACACCGGGGAGCTGTTTTTT.

This clonotype was found a few times. The chain recombines TRBV5-4 with TRBJ2-3, with unresolved D. CDR1 and CDR2 (germline): SGHNT, YYREEE (reference sequence). V gave up 5 bases and J gave up 0 bases, with 16 bases separating them. The CDR3 totals 16 residues. CDR3 DNA: TGTGCCAGCAGTCTCTCTATCGCGACTAGCACAGATACGCAGTATTTT. Translated, it gives CASSLSIATSTDTQYF.

This clonotype was seen at least ten times. The rearrangement uses TRBV20-1 and TRBJ2-3, with 9 bases lining up with TRBD1. The ends lost 1 base at V and 3 bases at J; junction bases unmatched: 5. From germline, CDR1 is DFQATT and CDR2 SNEGSKA (reference sequence). This CDR3 is built from 15 residues. The CDR3 nucleotides read TGCAGTGCTAGAGGCCGGGACAGGGCAACAGATACGCAGTATTTT. It yields the protein CSARGRDRATDTQYF.

This clonotype showed up just a few times. The genes are TRBV6-1 and TRBJ2-7; 7 bases agree with TRBD1. CDR1 and CDR2 (germline): MNHNS, SASEGT. This CDR3 contains 15 residues. The V gene end was trimmed by 6 bases and the J gene end by 0 bases; junction bases not matched to a gene: 8. CDR3 protein: CASRGDTGDSYEQYF. CDR3 bases: TGTGCCAGCAGAGGAGATACAGGGGACTCCTACGAGCAGTACTTC.

This clonotype was counted at least ten times. This rearrangement joins TRBV28 to TRBJ2-7; the D gene is possibly TRBD2 (6 bases). The CDR3 runs 13 residues. V was trimmed by 4 bases and J by 5 bases, leaving 12 bases between them. CDR1 MDHEN and CDR2 SYDVKM come from the germline V gene. The CDR3 loop reads CASSSGVWDEQYF. The CDR3 DNA follows: TGTGCCAGCAGTTCGGGAGTTTGGGACGAGCAGTACTTC. Looking up the rest from reference TRBV28 and TRBJ2-7 gives the full variable domain: DVKVTQSSRYLVKRTGEKVFLECVQDMDHENMFWYRQDPGLGLRLIYFSYDVKMKEKGDIPEGYSVSREKKERFSLILESASTNQTSMYLCASSSGVWDEQYFGPGTRLTVT.

This clonotype was detected ten times or more. The chain joins TRBV28 to TRBJ2-7, with D unresolved. Per germline, CDR1 MDHEN and CDR2 SYDVKM. V shed 6 bases and J shed 12 bases, with 15 bases lying between them. The CDR3 runs to 11 residues. The CDR3 bases are TGTGCCAGCAGGGGCGCGTCCACTCCGTACTTC. As protein: CASRGASTPYF.

V gene TRBV2 combines with J gene TRBJ2-7; 9 nucleotides match TRBD1. The CDR3 length is 13 residues. Germline loops: CDR1 SNHLY, CDR2 FYNNEI. V lost 2 bases to trimming and J lost 5 bases; unmatched junction nucleotides: 1. CDR3 sequence (DNA): TGTGCCAGCAGTGAAAACAGGGGGCACGAGCAGTACTTC. It translates to CASSENRGHEQYF. Full variable domain (rest looked up from reference TRBV2 and TRBJ2-7): EPEVTQTPSHQVTQMGQEVILRCVPISNHLYFYWYRQILGQKVEFLVSFYNNEISEKSEIFDDQFSVERPDGSNFTLKIRSTKLEDSAMYFCASSENRGHEQYFGPGTRLTVT.

This clonotype occurred many times. The genes are TRBV28 and TRBJ2-5; TRBD2 aligns across 10 bases. V trimming: 10 bases; J trimming: 3 bases; junction bases outside the gene matches: 8. The V gene's germline CDR1 is MDHEN and CDR2 SYDVKM. The CDR3 is made up of 14 amino acids. The CDR3 sequence is CATKVLAGKETQYF. For the CDR3, the DNA is TGTGCCACTAAGGTACTAGCGGGAAAAGAGACCCAGTACTTC.

This sequence joins TRBV5-6 and TRBJ2-7; 8 nucleotides align to TRBD1. Germline V gene lookup returns CDR1 SGHDT and CDR2 YYEEEE. V shed 4 bases and J 3 bases; nucleotides not matched to a gene: 15. The CDR3 sequence is 17 residues long. The CDR3 region is CASSPYWRDRLSYEQYF. CDR3 DNA sequence: TGTGCCAGCAGCCCCTACTGGCGGGACAGGCTAAGCTACGAGCAGTACTTC. The complete variable domain, with remaining parts taken from reference TRBV5-6 and TRBJ2-7, reads DAGVTQSPTHLIKTRGQQVTLRCSPKSGHDTVSWYQQALGQGPQFIFQYYEEEERQRGNFPDRFSGHQFPNYSSELNVNALLLGDSALYLCASSPYWRDRLSYEQYFGPGTRLTVT.

This clonotype was observed many times. CDR3 residues: CATTLRETDNEQFF. The CDR3 coding sequence is TGTGCCACGACCCTCAGGGAAACCGACAATGAGCAGTTCTTC. The chain combines TRBV11-2 with TRBJ2-1, with TRBD1 as a possible D gene (5 bases). V shed 10 bases and J shed 5 bases, with 18 bases lying between them. Looked up from germline, CDR1 is SGHAT and CDR2 is FQNNGV. This CDR3 has 14 amino acids. The whole variable domain, filled in from reference TRBV11-2 and TRBJ2-1, reads EAGVAQSPRYKIIEKRQSVAFWCNPISGHATLYWYQQILGQGPKLLIQFQNNGVVDDSQLPKDRFSAERLKGVDSTLKIQPAKLEDSAVYLCATTLRETDNEQFFGPGTRLTVL.

This chain uses TRBV6-5 with TRBJ2-7, with TRBD1 as a possible D gene (7 bases). Germline V gene sequence: CDR1 MNHEY, CDR2 SVGAGI. The CDR3 runs to 13 residues. The V end was cut by 4 bases, the J end by 5 bases, with 12 bases between. Here the CDR3 DNA reads TGTGCCAGCAGTTTCCAGGGGGGCCACGAGCAGTACTTC. Amino acids: CASSFQGGHEQYF.

CDR3 bases: TGCGCCAGCAGCTTGGCGTCCAAAGGGGGCGGGGAGCTGTTTTTT. It encodes CASSLASKGGGELFF. V gene TRBV5-1 combines with J gene TRBJ2-2, with a weak D call TRBD1 (6 bases). Germline loops: CDR1 SGHRS, CDR2 YFSETQ. The germline V and J ends were trimmed by 0 bases and 7 bases, with 13 bases remaining between them. The CDR3 length is 15 residues.

The J gene is TRBJ2-2, the V gene TRBV29-1, with 8 bases matching TRBD1. The CDR3 runs to 15 residues. Germline CDR1 and CDR2: SQVTM and ANQGSEA. Losses at the gene ends were 4 bases for V and 4 bases for J; bases not matched to a gene: 8. In DNA form, the CDR3 reads TGCAGCGTTGGGGAGACAGGGGCGAGCACCGGGGAGCTGTTTTTT. Protein product: CSVGETGASTGELFF.

Only a few counts were recorded for this clonotype. The rearrangement links TRBV7-6 to TRBJ1-1; 7 bases match TRBD1. The germline V gene has CDR1 SGHVS and CDR2 FNYEAQ. CDR3 length: 14 residues. The trim removed 1 base at V and 10 bases at J, leaving 9 bases unmatched. The CDR3 region is CASSLVDRDEGAFF. The DNA of the CDR3 is TGTGCCAGCAGCTTAGTAGACAGGGATGAGGGAGCTTTCTTT.

This clonotype was seen many times. The chain joins TRBV3-1 to TRBJ2-7; possibly TRBD2 for D (6 bases). Trimming pared 2 bases from V and 2 bases from J, leaving 10 bases between. This CDR3 comprises 14 residues. The V gene's germline CDR1 is LGHDT and CDR2 YNNKEL (reference sequence). This chain's CDR3 is CASSQRDFAYEQYF. The CDR3 DNA reads TGTGCCAGCAGCCAACGGGACTTCGCCTACGAGCAGTACTTC.